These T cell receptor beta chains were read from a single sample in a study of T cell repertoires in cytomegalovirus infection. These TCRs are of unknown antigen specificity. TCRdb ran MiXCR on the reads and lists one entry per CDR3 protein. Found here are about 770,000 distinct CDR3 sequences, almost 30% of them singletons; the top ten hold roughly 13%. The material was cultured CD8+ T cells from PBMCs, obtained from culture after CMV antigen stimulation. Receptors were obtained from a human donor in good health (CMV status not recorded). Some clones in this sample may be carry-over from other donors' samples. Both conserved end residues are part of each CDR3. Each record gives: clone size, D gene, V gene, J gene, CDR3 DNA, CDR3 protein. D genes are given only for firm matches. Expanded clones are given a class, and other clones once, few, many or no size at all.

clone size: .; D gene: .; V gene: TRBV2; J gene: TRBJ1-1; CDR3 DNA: TGTGCCAGCAGTGAAGGGGGCAGAGCTTTCTTT; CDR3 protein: CASSEGGRAFF
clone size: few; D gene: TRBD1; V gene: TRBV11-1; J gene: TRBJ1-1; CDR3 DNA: TGTGCCAGCAGCCCGTGGGACAGGGAAAACACTGAAGCTTTCTTT; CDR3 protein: CASSPWDRENTEAFF
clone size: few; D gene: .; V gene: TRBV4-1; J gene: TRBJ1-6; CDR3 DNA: TGCGCCAGCAGCCAAACCCAGGGATCACCCCTCCACTTT; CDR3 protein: CASSQTQGSPLHF
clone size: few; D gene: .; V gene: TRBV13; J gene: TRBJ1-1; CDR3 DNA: TGTGCCAGCAGCTTACGGGTGAGCACTGAAGCTTTCTTT; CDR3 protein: CASSLRVSTEAFF
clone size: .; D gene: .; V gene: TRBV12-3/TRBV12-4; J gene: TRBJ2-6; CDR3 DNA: TGTGCCAGCAAACACAAGGACTCAGGGGCCAACGTCCTGACTTTC; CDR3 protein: CASKHKDSGANVLTF
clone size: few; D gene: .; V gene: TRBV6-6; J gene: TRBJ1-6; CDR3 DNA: TGTGCCAGCAGCAGCGCCGCAGGCAATAATTCACCCCTCCACTTT; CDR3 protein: CASSSAAGNNSPLHF
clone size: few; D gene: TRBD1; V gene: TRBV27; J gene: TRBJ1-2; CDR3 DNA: TGTGCCAGCAGCACAGGGGGCGCTTCGGGCTACACCTTC; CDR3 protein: CASSTGGASGYTF
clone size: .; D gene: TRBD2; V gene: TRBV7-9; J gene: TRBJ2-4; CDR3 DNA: TGTGCCAGCAGCCCCGGGACTAGCGGTACCAAAAACATTCAGTACTTC; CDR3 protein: CASSPGTSGTKNIQYF
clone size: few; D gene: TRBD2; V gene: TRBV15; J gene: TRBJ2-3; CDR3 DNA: TGTGCCACCAGCAGTTGGGAACGGGGGGGCGTAGATACGCAGTATTTT; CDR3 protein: CATSSWERGGVDTQYF
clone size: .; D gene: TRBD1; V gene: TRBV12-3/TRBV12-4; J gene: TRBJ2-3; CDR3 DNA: TGTGCCAGCGATTTCGTCGGGACAGGGCACACAGATACGCAGTATTTT; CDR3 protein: CASDFVGTGHTDTQYF
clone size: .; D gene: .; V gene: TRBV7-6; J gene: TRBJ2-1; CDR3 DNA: TGTGCCACCGGGGGCAGCGATGAGCAGTTCTTC; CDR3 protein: CATGGSDEQFF
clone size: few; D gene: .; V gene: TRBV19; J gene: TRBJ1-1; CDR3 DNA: TGTGCCAGTAGTATAGCCGCAGGGGTAAGAACTGAAGCTTTCTTT; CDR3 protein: CASSIAAGVRTEAFF
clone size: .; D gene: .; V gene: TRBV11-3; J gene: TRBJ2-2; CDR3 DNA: TGTGCCAGCAGCACTCCAAACCGACAGGCCGACACCGGGGAGCTGTTTTTT; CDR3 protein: CASSTPNRQADTGELFF
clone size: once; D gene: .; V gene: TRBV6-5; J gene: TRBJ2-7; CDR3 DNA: TGTGCCAGCAGTTACTCGATGCCCAGGGGTTACGAGCAGTACTTC; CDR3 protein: CASSYSMPRGYEQYF
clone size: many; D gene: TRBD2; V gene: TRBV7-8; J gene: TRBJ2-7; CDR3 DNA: TGTGCCAGCAGCTTCCCGGGGACTAGCGGGGGATGGTCCTACGAGCAGTACTTC; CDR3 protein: CASSFPGTSGGWSYEQYF
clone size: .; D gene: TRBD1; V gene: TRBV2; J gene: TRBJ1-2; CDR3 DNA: TGTGCCAGCAGGGGACAGGTCTATGGCTACACCTTC; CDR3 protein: CASRGQVYGYTF
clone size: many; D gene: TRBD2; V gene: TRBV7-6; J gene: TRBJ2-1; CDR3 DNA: TGTGCCAGCAGCTCGGAGGCGGGGGAGTACAATGAGCAGTTCTTC; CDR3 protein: CASSSEAGEYNEQFF
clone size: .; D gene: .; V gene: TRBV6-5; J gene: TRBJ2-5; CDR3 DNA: TGTGCCAGCAGTTACTCGAACGTCCCCGGACAAGAGACCCAGTACTTC; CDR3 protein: CASSYSNVPGQETQYF
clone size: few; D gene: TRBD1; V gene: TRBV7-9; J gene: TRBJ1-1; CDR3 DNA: TGTGCCAGCAGGCGAGGGCTTCCCGGGACAGGGGCGGCGAACACTGAAGCTTTCTTT; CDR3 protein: CASRRGLPGTGAANTEAFF
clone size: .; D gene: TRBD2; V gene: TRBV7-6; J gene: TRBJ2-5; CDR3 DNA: TGTGCCAGCAGCCACCTTAGCGGGGGCCTAGAGACCCAGTACTTC; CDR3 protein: CASSHLSGGLETQYF
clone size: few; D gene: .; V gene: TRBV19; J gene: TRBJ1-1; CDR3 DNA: TGTGCCAGCTCAGATTGGGGGGCGCGTGGCCAAAAAGCTGAAGCTTTCTTT; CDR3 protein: CASSDWGARGQKAEAFF
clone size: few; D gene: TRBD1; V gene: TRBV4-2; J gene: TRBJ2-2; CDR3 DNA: TGTGCCAGCAGCCACCCCCCAGACAGGGATACCGGGGAGCTGTTTTTT; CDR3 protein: CASSHPPDRDTGELFF
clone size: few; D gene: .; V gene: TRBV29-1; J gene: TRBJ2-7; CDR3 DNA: TGCAGCGTCGAGACGCCCGAGGGATACGAGCAGTACTTC; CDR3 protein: CSVETPEGYEQYF
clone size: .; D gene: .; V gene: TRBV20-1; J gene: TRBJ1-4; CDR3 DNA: TGCAGTGCTAGAGATGGTGGCGTAGGAACTAATGAAAAACTGTTTTTT; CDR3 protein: CSARDGGVGTNEKLFF
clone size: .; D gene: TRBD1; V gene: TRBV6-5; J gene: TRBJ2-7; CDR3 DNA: TGTGCCAGCAGCGCGGGACAGGGGAACGAGCAGTACTTC; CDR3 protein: CASSAGQGNEQYF
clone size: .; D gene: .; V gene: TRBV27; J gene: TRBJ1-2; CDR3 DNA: TGTGCCAGCAGTCGCGGATCGCTTAGGGTTTTGGACAGACCGATCTATGGCTACACCTTC; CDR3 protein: CASSRGSLRVLDRPIYGYTF
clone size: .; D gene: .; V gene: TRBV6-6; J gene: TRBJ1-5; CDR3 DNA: TGTGCCAGCAGTTACCCTCGAGGGGGGCATAGCAATCAGCCCCAGCATTTT; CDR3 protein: CASSYPRGGHSNQPQHF
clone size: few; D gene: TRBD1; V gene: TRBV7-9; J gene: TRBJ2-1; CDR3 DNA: TGTGCCAGCAGCTTAGCCTGGGAAGGGGACAGGGCTAGCAATGAGCAGTTCTTC; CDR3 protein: CASSLAWEGDRASNEQFF
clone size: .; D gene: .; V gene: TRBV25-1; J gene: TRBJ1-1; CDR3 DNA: TGTGCCACTGGGGGGGACCCAACCACTGAAGCTTTCTTT; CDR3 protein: CATGGDPTTEAFF
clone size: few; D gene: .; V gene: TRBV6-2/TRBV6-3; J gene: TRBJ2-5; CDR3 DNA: TGTGCCAGCAGTTACGGGACCAAGCAAGAGACCCAGTACTTC; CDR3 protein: CASSYGTKQETQYF
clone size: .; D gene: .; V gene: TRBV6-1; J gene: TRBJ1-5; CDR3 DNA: TGTGCCGGCAGTGATGGACAGAATCAGCCCCAGCATTTT; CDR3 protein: CAGSDGQNQPQHF
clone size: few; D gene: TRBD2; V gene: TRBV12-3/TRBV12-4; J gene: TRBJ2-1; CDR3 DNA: TGTGCCAGCAGTGGACTAGCGGGGGGTCGGGAGCAGTTCTTC; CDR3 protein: CASSGLAGGREQFF
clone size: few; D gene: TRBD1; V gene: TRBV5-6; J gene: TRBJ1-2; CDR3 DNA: TGTGCCAGCACCACCACTTCAGACAGGGCATTCCTCTATGGCTACACCTTC; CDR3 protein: CASTTTSDRAFLYGYTF
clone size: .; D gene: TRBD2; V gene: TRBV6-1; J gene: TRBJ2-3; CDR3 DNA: TGTGCCAGCAGATTCGCGGGGGAGACAGATACGCAGTATTTT; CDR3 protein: CASRFAGETDTQYF
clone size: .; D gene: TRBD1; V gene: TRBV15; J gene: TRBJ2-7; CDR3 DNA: TGTGCCACCAGCAGGGACCCGGGACAGGCTGTAACCTTAGGGCAGTACTTC; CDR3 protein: CATSRDPGQAVTLGQYF
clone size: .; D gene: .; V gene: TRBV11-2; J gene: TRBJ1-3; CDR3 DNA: TGTGCCAGCAGCCTAACAATGGGACTACCGGACACCATATATTTT; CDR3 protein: CASSLTMGLPDTIYF
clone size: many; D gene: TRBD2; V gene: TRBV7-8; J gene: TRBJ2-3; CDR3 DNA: TGTGCCAGCAGCTTAGTTCGCGGGGGAGCCTCTAGCACAGATACGCAGTATTTT; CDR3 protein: CASSLVRGGASSTDTQYF
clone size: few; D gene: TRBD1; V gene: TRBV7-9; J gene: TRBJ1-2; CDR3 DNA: TGTGCCAGCAGCGGACGACAGGGGTCCCTAGCTAACTATGGCTACACCTTC; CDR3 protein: CASSGRQGSLANYGYTF
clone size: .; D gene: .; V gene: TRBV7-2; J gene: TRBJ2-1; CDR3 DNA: TGTGCCAGCAGCTTAGCGGACAGAACCAATGAGCAGTTCTTC; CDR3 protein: CASSLADRTNEQFF
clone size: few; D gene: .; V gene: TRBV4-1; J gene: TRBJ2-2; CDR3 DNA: TGCGCCAGCAGTCCAAGAGCCGGGCCCGGGGAGCTGTTTTTT; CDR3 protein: CASSPRAGPGELFF
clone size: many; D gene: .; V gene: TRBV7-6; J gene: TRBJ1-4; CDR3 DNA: TGTGCCAGCAGCCCGGTAGACGGGGGTGAAAAACTGTTTTTT; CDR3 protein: CASSPVDGGEKLFF
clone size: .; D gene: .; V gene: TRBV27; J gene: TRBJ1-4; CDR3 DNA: TGTGCCAGCAGTTTGACCCCTGGCAGGGTCGAGGAAAAACTGTTTTTT; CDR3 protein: CASSLTPGRVEEKLFF
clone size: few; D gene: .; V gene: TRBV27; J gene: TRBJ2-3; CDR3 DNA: TGTGCCAGCAGCCAATCATGGTCCTCCACAGATACGCAGTATTTT; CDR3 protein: CASSQSWSSTDTQYF